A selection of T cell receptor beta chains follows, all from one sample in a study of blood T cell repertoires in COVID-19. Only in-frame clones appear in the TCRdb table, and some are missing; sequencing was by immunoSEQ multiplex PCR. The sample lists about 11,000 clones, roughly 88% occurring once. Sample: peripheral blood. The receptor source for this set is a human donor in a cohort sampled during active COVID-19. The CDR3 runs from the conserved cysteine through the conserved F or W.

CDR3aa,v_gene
CAWGLAGGRSSYNEQFF,TRBV30
CASSDKAQIGDTQYF,TRBV19
CASSLARVGGQETQYF,TRBV7-8
CASSLVLAGSTDTQYF,TRBV7-2
CASSSGQGNGYTF,TRBV5-1
CASSQRPSSGNTIYF,TRBV3-1/TRBV3-2
CASSLELAGDNEQFF,TRBV5-4
CASIRNRVNTEAFF,TRBV7-2
CSVEVGQIANGYTF,TRBV29-1
CASSFSTRSIAIITYEQYF,TRBV28
CASSLGQKGNEKLFF,TRBV7-9